This T cell receptor (beta chain) came from a study of blood T cells in healthy people across ages. Regarding the study as a whole: It was the long-lived donors that had more naive CD4+ cells and higher diversity than aged donors.

A second PCR, run for roughly 7 to 12 cycles, used a sample-barcoded 5' primer plus a J-beta primer mix. TCRdb ran MiXCR on the 5' RACE reads and lists one entry per CDR3 protein. The sample lists some 900,000 distinct CDR3 sequences, about 48% seen once, with about an eighth in the top ten. Caucasian individuals from Russia who were healthy and aged about 6 to 95 acted as donors. About this clonotype: Its antigen is unidentified.

The CDR3 has 14 residues. V dropped 2 bases and J dropped 11 bases, with 16 bases sitting between them. Per the germline V gene, CDR1 is SGHTA and CDR2 is FQGNSA. The clonotype was recovered from a man aged 25 to 40 in good health. Sequencing was done on a sample of blood. This chain uses TRBV7-2 with TRBJ1-5; perhaps TRBD1 as D (5 bases). The CDR3 DNA sequence: TGTGCCAGCAGCTTATCCAGGGATTTCACAGCCCAGCATTTT. This gives the protein CASSLSRDFTAQHF.